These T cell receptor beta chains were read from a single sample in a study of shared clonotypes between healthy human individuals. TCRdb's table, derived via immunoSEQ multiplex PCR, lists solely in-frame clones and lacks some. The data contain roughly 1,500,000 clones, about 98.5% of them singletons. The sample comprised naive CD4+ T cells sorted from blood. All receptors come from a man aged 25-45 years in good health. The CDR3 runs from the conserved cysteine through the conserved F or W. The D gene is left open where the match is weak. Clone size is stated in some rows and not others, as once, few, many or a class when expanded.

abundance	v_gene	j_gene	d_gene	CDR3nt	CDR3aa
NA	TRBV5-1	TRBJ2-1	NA	TGCGCCAGCAGCTTGGTAACGGGACCCAATGAGCAGTTCTTC	CASSLVTGPNEQFF
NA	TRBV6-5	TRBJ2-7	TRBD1	TGTGCCAGCACTAATTCTCCGGACAGGGGGCTAGAGCAGTACTTC	CASTNSPDRGLEQYF
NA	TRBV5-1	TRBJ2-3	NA	TGCGCCAGCAGAGGTGTGAAAGGCACAGATACGCAGTATTTT	CASRGVKGTDTQYF
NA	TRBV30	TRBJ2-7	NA	TGTGCCTGGAGGCAGGGTGTCTACGAGCAGTACTTC	CAWRQGVYEQYF
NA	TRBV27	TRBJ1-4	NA	TGTGCCAGCAGTTTAAGGGGCCAAGGGGAACTGTTTTTT	CASSLRGQGELFF
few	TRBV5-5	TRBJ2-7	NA	TGTGCCAGCAGCTTGGCCCCGCGGGCCTACGAGCAGTACTTC	CASSLAPRAYEQYF
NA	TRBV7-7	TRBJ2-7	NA	TGTGCCAGCAGCCGGGGGGCGGGGTACGAGCAGTACTTC	CASSRGAGYEQYF
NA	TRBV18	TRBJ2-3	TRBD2	TGTGCCAGCTCACCCGTTTTAGCGGGAGGCTTTCCTGGCACAGATACGCAGTATTTT	CASSPVLAGGFPGTDTQYF
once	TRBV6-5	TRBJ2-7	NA	TGTGCCAGCCGCCCTGCTGATGAGGTGGTGTACGAGCAGTACTTC	CASRPADEVVYEQYF
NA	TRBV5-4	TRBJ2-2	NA	TGTGCCAGCAGCTTGGCAGGCGCGAACACCGGGGAGCTGTTTTTT	CASSLAGANTGELFF
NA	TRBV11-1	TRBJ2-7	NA	TGTGCCAGCAGCTTAGGGGGGTCACTCTCCTACGAGCAGTACTTC	CASSLGGSLSYEQYF
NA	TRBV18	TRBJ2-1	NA	TGTGCCAGCTCACCACTAGCCCAGCCGGGCTCCTACAATGAGCAGTTCTTC	CASSPLAQPGSYNEQFF
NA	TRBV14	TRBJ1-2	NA	TGTGCCAGCAGCCAAGCAACTGATTACCGGGGGCGAGGCTACACCTTC	CASSQATDYRGRGYTF
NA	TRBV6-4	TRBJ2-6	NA	TGTGCCAGCAGTGTGTTCTCTGGGGCCAACGTCCTGACTTTC	CASSVFSGANVLTF
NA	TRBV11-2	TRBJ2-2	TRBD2	TGTGCCAGCAGCGCAACTAGCGGGAGTATTAACACCGGGGAGCTGTTTTTT	CASSATSGSINTGELFF
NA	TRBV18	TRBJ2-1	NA	TGTGCCAGCTCAACGGGACTTACCAACAATGAGCAGTTCTTC	CASSTGLTNNEQFF
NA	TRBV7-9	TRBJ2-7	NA	TGTGCCAGCAGCCCCTTGCGGAGCCCCAGCTCCTACGAGCAGTACTTC	CASSPLRSPSSYEQYF
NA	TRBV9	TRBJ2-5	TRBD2	TGTGCCAGCAGCGTAGAAGGGGGGACTAGCGGGAGAGAGACCCAGTACTTC	CASSVEGGTSGRETQYF